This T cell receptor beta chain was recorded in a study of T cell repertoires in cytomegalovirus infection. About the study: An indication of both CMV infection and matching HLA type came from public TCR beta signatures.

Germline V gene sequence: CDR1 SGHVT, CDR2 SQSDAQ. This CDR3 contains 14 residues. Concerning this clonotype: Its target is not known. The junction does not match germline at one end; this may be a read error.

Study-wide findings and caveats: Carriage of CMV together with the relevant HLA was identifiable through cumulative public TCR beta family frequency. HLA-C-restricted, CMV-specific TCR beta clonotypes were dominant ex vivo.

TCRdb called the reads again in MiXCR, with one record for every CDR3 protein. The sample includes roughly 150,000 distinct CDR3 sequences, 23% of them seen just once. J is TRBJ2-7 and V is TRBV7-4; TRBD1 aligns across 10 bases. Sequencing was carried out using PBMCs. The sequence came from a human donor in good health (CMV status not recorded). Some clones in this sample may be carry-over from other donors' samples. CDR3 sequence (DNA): TGTGCCAGCAGCCGACAGGGGGCAGGATACGAGCGGTACTTC. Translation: CASSRQGAGYERYF.